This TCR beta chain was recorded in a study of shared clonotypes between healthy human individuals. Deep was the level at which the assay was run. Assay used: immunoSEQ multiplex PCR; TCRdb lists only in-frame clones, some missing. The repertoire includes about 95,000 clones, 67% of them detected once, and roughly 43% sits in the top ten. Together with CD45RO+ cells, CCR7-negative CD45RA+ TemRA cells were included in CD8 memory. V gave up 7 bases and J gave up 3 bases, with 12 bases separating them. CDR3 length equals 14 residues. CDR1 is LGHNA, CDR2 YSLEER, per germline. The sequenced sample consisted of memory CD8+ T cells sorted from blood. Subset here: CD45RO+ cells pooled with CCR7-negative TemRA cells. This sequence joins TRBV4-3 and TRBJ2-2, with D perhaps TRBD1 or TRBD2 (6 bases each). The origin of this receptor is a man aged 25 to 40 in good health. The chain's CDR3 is CASKGGADTGELFF. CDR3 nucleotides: TGCGCCAGCAAGGGGGGAGCCGACACCGGGGAGCTGTTTTTT.